This TCR beta chain comes out of a study of OX40 agonist ivuxolimab in advanced cancers. CDR1 and CDR2 (germline): SNHLY, FYNNEI. The CDR3 totals 12 residues. The V end lost 5 bases, the J end lost 6 bases, and 11 bases lay between the germline ends. The repertoire was sequenced with immunoSEQ multiplex PCR; TCRdb's copy has only in-frame clones and lacks some. The data show roughly 74,000 clones, 92% seen once. The source was CD4+ or CD8+ T cells sorted from blood, collected in a trial of the OX40 agonist ivuxolimab. The receptor was derived from an adult with an advanced solid tumor such as melanoma, head and neck, liver or kidney cancer. The chain uses TRBV2 and TRBJ2-7; tentatively, D is TRBD2 (6 bases). The chain's CDR3 is CASSWDFSEQYF. The CDR3 DNA follows: TGTGCCAGCAGTTGGGACTTCTCCGAGCAGTACTTC.